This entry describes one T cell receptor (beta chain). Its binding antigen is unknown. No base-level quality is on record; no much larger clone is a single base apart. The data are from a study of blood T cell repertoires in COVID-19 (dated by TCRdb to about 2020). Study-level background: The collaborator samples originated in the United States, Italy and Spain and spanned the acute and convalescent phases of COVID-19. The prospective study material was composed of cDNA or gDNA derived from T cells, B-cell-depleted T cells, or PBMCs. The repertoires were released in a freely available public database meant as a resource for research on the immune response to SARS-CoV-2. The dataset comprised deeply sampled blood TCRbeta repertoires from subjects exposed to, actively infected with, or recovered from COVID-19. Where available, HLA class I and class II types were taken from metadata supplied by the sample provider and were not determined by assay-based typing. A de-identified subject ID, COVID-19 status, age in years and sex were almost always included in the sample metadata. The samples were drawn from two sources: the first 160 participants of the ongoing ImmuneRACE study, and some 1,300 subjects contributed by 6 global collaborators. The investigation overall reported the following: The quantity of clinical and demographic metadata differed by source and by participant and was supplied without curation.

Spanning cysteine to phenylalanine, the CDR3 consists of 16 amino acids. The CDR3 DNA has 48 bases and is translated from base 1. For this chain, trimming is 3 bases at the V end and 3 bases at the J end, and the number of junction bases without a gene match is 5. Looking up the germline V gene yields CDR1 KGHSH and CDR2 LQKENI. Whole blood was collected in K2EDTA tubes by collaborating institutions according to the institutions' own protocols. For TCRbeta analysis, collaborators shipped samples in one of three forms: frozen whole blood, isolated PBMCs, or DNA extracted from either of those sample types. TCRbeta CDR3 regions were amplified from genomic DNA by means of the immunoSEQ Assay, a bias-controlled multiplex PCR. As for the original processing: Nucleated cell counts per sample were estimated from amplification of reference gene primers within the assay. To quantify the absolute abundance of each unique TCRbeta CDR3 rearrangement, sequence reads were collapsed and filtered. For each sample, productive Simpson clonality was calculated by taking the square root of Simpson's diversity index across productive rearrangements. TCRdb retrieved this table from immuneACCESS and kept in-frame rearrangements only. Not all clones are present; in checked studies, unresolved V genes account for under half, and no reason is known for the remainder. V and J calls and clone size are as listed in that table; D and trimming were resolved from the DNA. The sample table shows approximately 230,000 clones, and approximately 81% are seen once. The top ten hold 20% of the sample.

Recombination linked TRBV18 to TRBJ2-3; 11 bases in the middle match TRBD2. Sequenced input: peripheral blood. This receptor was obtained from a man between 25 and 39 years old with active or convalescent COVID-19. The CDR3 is CASSPRSGGATDTQYF. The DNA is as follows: TGTGCCAGCTCACCCCGTAGCGGGGGGGCTACAGATACGCAGTATTTT.